This TCR beta chain is from a study of metastatic and nonmetastatic thyroid tumors. Looking at the study overall: Malignant thyroid and benign thyroid patients provided blood and tumor or nodule tissue whose repertoires were compared.

Germline loops: CDR1 DFQATT, CDR2 SNEGSKA (reference sequence). V was clipped by 0 bases and J by 0 bases, with 11 bases between them. This CDR3 is 15 amino acids long. MiXCR was used by TCRdb to re-call the PCR reads. The sample holds about 19,000 clones, 15% to 20% seen once. Findings of the study overall: Malignant thyroid tumors reportedly exceeded benign nodules significantly in TCR beta diversity, with the difference appearing in blood and tumor.

All patients reached thyroid surgery having received no treatment beforehand. This clone is classed as medium-sized. Its antigen is still unknown. The clonotype was recovered from a male donor with papillary thyroid cancer or a benign thyroid nodule (not recorded which). Some clones in this sample may be carry-over from other donors' samples. The rearrangement uses TRBV20-1 and TRBJ1-2; no firm D call. Sequencing was performed on blood. CDR3 in amino acids: CSARDTLGSNYGYTF. The DNA of the CDR3 is TGCAGTGCTAGAGATACTTTGGGTTCTAACTATGGCTACACCTTC.